There are a few counts of the clone carrying this TCR beta chain. As yet, its antigen is unknown. This record belongs to a study of human T cells and chemical hapten exposure. The time point denotes: patch test 2, 6 weeks after DPC sensitization. Treatment indicated: therapeutic diphenylcyclopropenone sensitization with weekly scalp DPC. Donors were 18 to 70-year-old alopecia patients suitable for DPC. The authors' total RNA extraction used unfractionated whole blood. CDR3 length: 18 amino acids. Losses at the gene ends were 0 bases for V and 5 bases for J; bases not matched to a gene: 12. Germline-derived CDR1 and CDR2 are LGHNA and YSLEER. Findings and caveats of the study: Large CDR3 similarity clusters arose significantly more often from expanded TCRs than from controls.

TCRdb used MiXCR to reprocess the RACE reads, holding one entry per CDR3 protein. Among roughly 380,000 distinct CDR3 sequences listed, roughly 6% were seen once. The V gene is TRBV4-3, the J gene TRBJ2-5, with 10 bases aligning to TRBD2. This receptor was taken from a woman aged 18 to 35 with alopecia areata. Some clones in this sample may be carry-over from other donors' samples. Sequencing was performed on whole blood, taken in connection with sensitization to the hapten diphenylcyclopropenone (DPC). The CDR3 DNA sequence: TGCGCCAGCAGCCAAGATCTGGAGCGGGGGGGCCAACTGGAGACCCAGTACTTC. Protein sequence: CASSQDLERGGQLETQYF.